The 9 T cell receptor beta chains listed next were all sequenced from one sample in a study of cytomegalovirus exposure and HLA in healthy donors. Primers included in the PCR were 60 Vbeta and 13 Jbeta primers. The repertoire was sequenced with immunoSEQ multiplex PCR; TCRdb's copy has only in-frame clones and lacks some. The sample has 120,000 or so clones; roughly 80% are singletons. The sequenced sample was PBMCs. All receptors come from a middle-aged woman in good health and CMV-seropositive.

This clone was recorded once. The chain combines TRBV28 with TRBJ1-1; TRBD1 might be the D (5 bases). Germline V gene data show CDR1 as MDHEN and CDR2 as SYDVKM. The V and J ends lost 7 bases and 5 bases respectively, with 14 bases between them. This CDR3 is built from 13 residues. In DNA form, the CDR3 reads TGTGCCAGCATACAGGCGGGGGAGACTGAAGCTTTCTTT. Translated, it gives CASIQAGETEAFF.

The gene calls are TRBV2 and TRBJ1-1; D is unclear. This CDR3 spans 14 amino acids. V lost 6 bases and J 1 base, leaving 12 bases between the germline ends. Germline V gives CDR1 SNHLY, CDR2 FYNNEI. CDR3 bases: TGTGCCAGCAGCAGCGCCGGGTCGAACACTGAAGCTTTCTTT. This encodes CASSSAGSNTEAFF.

CDR3 sequence: CASSLTGVVGSTGELFF. CDR3 sequence (DNA): TGTGCCAGCAGTCTAACAGGAGTTGTGGGAAGCACCGGGGAGCTGTTTTTT. The chain recombines TRBV28 with TRBJ2-2, with D possibly TRBD1 on 5 matching bases. CDR3 length equals 17 residues. Trimming shortened V by 5 bases and J by 4 bases, and 20 bases separated the two germline ends. Germline V gives CDR1 MDHEN, CDR2 SYDVKM.

The chain couples TRBV27 to TRBJ1-2, with TRBD1 identical over 8 bases. Germline V gives CDR1 MNHEY, CDR2 SMNVEV (reference sequence). The CDR3 is 18 amino acids. Trimming took 6 bases from V and 2 from J; bases not matched to a gene: 17. This chain's CDR3 is CASRPWRDRGEPNYGYTF. The CDR3 DNA reads TGTGCCAGCAGACCGTGGAGAGACAGGGGAGAACCCAACTATGGCTACACCTTC.

V is TRBV2 and J is TRBJ2-5; 13 bases map to TRBD2. Germline assignment: CDR1 SNHLY and CDR2 FYNNEI. V was clipped by 3 bases and J by 7 bases; unmatched bases: 5. This CDR3 contains 15 residues. CDR3 sequence reads: CASSDGTSGTGTQYF. DNA for the CDR3: TGTGCCAGCAGTGACGGGACTAGCGGGACGGGGACCCAGTACTTC.

The V call is TRBV5-5, the J call TRBJ1-1, with D perhaps matching TRBD1 (5 bases). V was clipped by 4 bases and J by 4 bases, with 17 bases between them. Germline-derived CDR1 and CDR2 are SGHKS and YYEKEE (reference sequence). The CDR3 covers 15 residues. The CDR3 loop reads CASSLSWGSVTEAFF. CDR3 sequence (DNA): TGTGCCAGCAGCCTATCCTGGGGCTCTGTCACTGAAGCTTTCTTT.

The chain is built from TRBV29-1 and TRBJ1-2, with TRBD1 matching 7 bases. With V trimmed by 6 bases and J by 3 bases, 7 bases remained unmatched. There are 13 residues in the CDR3. In germline, CDR1 is SQVTM, CDR2 ANQGSEA. The CDR3 DNA reads TGCAGCGTCTCGACAGGGTTGGACTATGGCTACACCTTC. Its translation: CSVSTGLDYGYTF.

There are a few counts of this clone. V gene TRBV7-9 combines with J gene TRBJ1-5; a possible D gene is TRBD1 (5 bases). The CDR3 length is 14 residues. V was clipped by 4 bases and J by 1 base, with 8 bases between them. Germline loops: CDR1 SEHNR, CDR2 FQNEAQ (reference sequence). The CDR3 DNA reads as TGTGCCAGCAGCTCTGGACAAAGCAATCAGCCCCAGCATTTT. It is translated as CASSSGQSNQPQHF.

The chain employs TRBV7-8 and TRBJ1-5, with 7 bases that match TRBD1. The V segment lost 5 bases and the J segment 2 bases; nucleotides outside the gene matches: 9. The germline gives CDR1 SGHVS, CDR2 FQNEAQ. The CDR3 spans 16 residues. CDR3 sequence (DNA): TGTGCCAGCAGCGCGGTACAGGGGATGGGCAATCAGCCCCAGCATTTT. Translated, it gives CASSAVQGMGNQPQHF.